These T cell receptor beta chains were read from a single sample in a study of blood T cell repertoires in COVID-19. This table comes from immunoSEQ multiplex PCR, and its TCRdb copy is limited to in-frame clones, with some not included. The repertoire consists of about 210,000 clones, with approximately 86% occurring once and the leading ten covering roughly 0.69%. Sequencing was performed on peripheral blood. These receptor sequences come from a man aged 35-49 years with acute or convalescent COVID-19. Both conserved end residues are part of each CDR3. Clone size is not always given. Where it is, it says once, few, many or a class for expanded clones.

clone size: NA
V gene: TRBV28
CDR3 protein: CASSPLSGIAMKYNSPLHF

clone size: NA
V gene: TRBV6-4
CDR3 protein: CASKGTGFGRVAPPDTQYF

clone size: NA
V gene: TRBV27
CDR3 protein: CASWSDTSGRGRGEQFF

clone size: NA
V gene: TRBV12-3/TRBV12-4
CDR3 protein: CASSSSGTGVNTF

clone size: NA
V gene: TRBV9
CDR3 protein: CASTTAGGRNTGELFF

clone size: NA
V gene: TRBV19
CDR3 protein: CASSILGLAGANTGELFF

clone size: few
V gene: TRBV19
CDR3 protein: CASSSSDLGHEQFF

clone size: NA
V gene: TRBV9
CDR3 protein: CASSVARVGNYGYTF

clone size: once
V gene: TRBV5-1
CDR3 protein: CASSLTGGRDSPLHF

clone size: NA
V gene: TRBV11-2
CDR3 protein: CASTLRLFSYEQYF

clone size: NA
V gene: TRBV2
CDR3 protein: CASSDRVAEQYF

clone size: NA
V gene: TRBV14
CDR3 protein: CASSQGPDRGKYF

clone size: NA
V gene: TRBV6-5
CDR3 protein: CASRGTGVETQYF

clone size: NA
V gene: TRBV19
CDR3 protein: CASSLLAGELGETQYF

clone size: NA
V gene: TRBV27
CDR3 protein: CASTGTGAYEQYF

clone size: NA
V gene: TRBV4-1
CDR3 protein: CASSQGGQGSHQPQHF

clone size: NA
V gene: TRBV19
CDR3 protein: CASSIGGSPLHF

clone size: NA
V gene: TRBV18
CDR3 protein: CASSPGRADTEAFF

clone size: NA
V gene: TRBV27
CDR3 protein: CASSSPSSYNEQFF

clone size: NA
V gene: TRBV2
CDR3 protein: CASSESGTGRHNEKLFF

clone size: NA
V gene: TRBV19
CDR3 protein: CASNLRDTTSTDTQYF

clone size: NA
V gene: TRBV3-1/TRBV3-2
CDR3 protein: CASSQGTFGNTIYF

clone size: NA
V gene: TRBV7-2
CDR3 protein: CASSLKLADEQFF

clone size: NA
V gene: TRBV5-1
CDR3 protein: CASSEGHTVYNEQFF

clone size: few
V gene: TRBV19
CDR3 protein: CASSPLSGQKETQYF

clone size: NA
V gene: TRBV3-1/TRBV3-2
CDR3 protein: CASSQDARGGGETQYF

clone size: NA
V gene: TRBV25-1
CDR3 protein: CASSERGRQPQHF

clone size: NA
V gene: TRBV2
CDR3 protein: CASSLGTSGGETYNEQFF

clone size: NA
V gene: TRBV11-3
CDR3 protein: CASSSRTGSYEQYF

clone size: NA
V gene: TRBV19
CDR3 protein: CASTVPTPGQPPYEQYF

clone size: NA
V gene: TRBV5-6
CDR3 protein: CASSHSGTGIPYEQYF

clone size: NA
V gene: TRBV7-8
CDR3 protein: CASSFAGGNEQFF

clone size: few
V gene: TRBV1
CDR3 protein: CTSSQVDEWDRGPGTEAFF

clone size: NA
V gene: TRBV3-1/TRBV3-2
CDR3 protein: CASSQAWGTSTDTQYF

clone size: NA
V gene: TRBV18
CDR3 protein: CASSPRAGEGQETQYF

clone size: NA
V gene: TRBV30
CDR3 protein: CAWSPWAENQPQHF

clone size: few
V gene: TRBV29-1
CDR3 protein: CSVEDWTSSVGTEAFF

clone size: NA
V gene: TRBV4-1
CDR3 protein: CASSRSAADNQPQHF

clone size: NA
V gene: TRBV7-8
CDR3 protein: CASSHQDSPLHF

clone size: NA
V gene: TRBV18
CDR3 protein: CASSPMTPGQGGGNTIYF

clone size: NA
V gene: TRBV7-6
CDR3 protein: CASSLAGTAYEQYF

clone size: many
V gene: TRBV7-8
CDR3 protein: CASSSDRSSYNSPLHF

clone size: NA
V gene: TRBV10-1
CDR3 protein: CASSAGTVDSYEQYF

clone size: NA
V gene: TRBV19
CDR3 protein: CASSGKGVAMEQYF

clone size: NA
V gene: TRBV6-4
CDR3 protein: CASSDTGAQNYGYTF

clone size: NA
V gene: TRBV7-2
CDR3 protein: CASSPPSAGGTDTQYF

clone size: NA
V gene: TRBV5-1
CDR3 protein: CASSFSRDWTGNEQFF

clone size: NA
V gene: TRBV29-1
CDR3 protein: CSAQRGGANTGELFF

clone size: NA
V gene: TRBV6-5
CDR3 protein: CASTLAGAAYNEQFF

clone size: NA
V gene: TRBV20-1
CDR3 protein: CSASRYEQYF

clone size: NA
V gene: TRBV2
CDR3 protein: CASSFEAGGDGNTIYF

clone size: once
V gene: TRBV19
CDR3 protein: CASSGAGRELFF

clone size: NA
V gene: TRBV28
CDR3 protein: CASSLVRLANNEQYF

clone size: NA
V gene: TRBV4-2
CDR3 protein: CASSQAGRGNEQFF

clone size: NA
V gene: TRBV11-2
CDR3 protein: CASSLSGGAQETQYF